The 29 T cell receptor beta chains presented below share a single source sample, sequenced in a study of blood T cell repertoires in COVID-19. TCRdb keeps only in-frame clones here, not all; method: immunoSEQ multiplex PCR. Of about 170,000 clones listed, around 80% are singletons. The specimen sequenced was peripheral blood. Every receptor here comes from a woman aged 70-85 years with acute or convalescent COVID-19.

The V gene is TRBV6-2 or TRBV6-3, the J gene TRBJ2-2; 9 bases line up with TRBD1. Unmatched junction bases numbered 8, after V lost 2 bases and J lost 4 bases. The length of the CDR3 is 17 residues. CDR1 is MNHEY and CDR2 is SVGEGT in the germline V gene. The CDR3 loop reads CASSYHTGGAGTGELFF. CDR3 sequence (DNA): TGTGCCAGCAGTTACCATACAGGGGGCGCGGGCACCGGGGAGCTGTTTTTT.

V gene TRBV6-2 or TRBV6-3 combines with J gene TRBJ1-1; tentatively, D is TRBD1 (6 bases). The CDR3 contains 14 residues. With 5 bases removed from V and 0 bases from J, the gap between germline ends came to 10 bases. The V gene's germline CDR1 is MNHEY and CDR2 SVGEGT. The CDR3 region has the DNA TGTGCCAGCAGTACCGGACAGATGAACACTGAAGCTTTCTTT. It yields the protein CASSTGQMNTEAFF.

The chain combines TRBV7-2 with TRBJ2-1; 9 nucleotides match TRBD1. This CDR3 comprises 15 residues. The germline gives CDR1 SGHTA, CDR2 FQGNSA. J gave up 4 bases and V 6 bases, and 7 bases lay outside the gene matches. The CDR3 sequence: CASRSGTGQYNEQFF. CDR3 bases: TGTGCCAGCAGGTCGGGGACAGGGCAATACAATGAGCAGTTCTTC.

This clone has a single count. This rearrangement joins TRBV6-1 to TRBJ2-6; 7 bases agree with TRBD2. The CDR3 covers 19 residues. Germline lookup yields CDR1 MNHNS and CDR2 SASEGT. V trimming: 0 bases; J trimming: 0 bases; junction bases outside the gene matches: 8. The CDR3 nucleotides are TGTGCCAGCAGTGAAGCGCACGGGGGAGGGAGCTCTGGGGCCAACGTCCTGACTTTC. The encoded protein is CASSEAHGGGSSGANVLTF.

This clone is a singleton in its sample. This sequence joins TRBV25-1 and TRBJ1-2; 9 positions agree with TRBD1. The germline V gene has CDR1 MGHDK and CDR2 SYGVNS. J lost 5 bases, V lost 6 bases, and 4 bases had no gene match. The CDR3 length is 13 residues. The CDR3 nucleotides read TGTGCCAGCAGGGAGACAGGGGGATATGGCTACACCTTC. Protein sequence: CASRETGGYGYTF.

The chain joins TRBV18 to TRBJ2-3; perhaps TRBD1 as D (6 bases). The length of the CDR3 is 16 residues. The germline V gene has CDR1 KGHSH and CDR2 LQKENI. V gave up 1 base and J gave up 2 bases, with 13 bases separating them. The chain's CDR3 is CASSPQQGKSTDTQYF. In DNA, the CDR3 is TGTGCCAGCTCACCACAGCAGGGGAAATCCACAGATACGCAGTATTTT.

The chain joins TRBV5-1 to TRBJ2-5; 14 bases map to TRBD2. There are 17 residues in the CDR3. Germline CDR1 SGHRS, CDR2 YFSETQ. Unmatched junction bases numbered 9, after V lost 4 bases and J lost 4 bases. CDR3 nucleotides: TGCGCCAGCAGCGCCACCGGGACTAGCGGGAGCGGAGAGACCCAGTACTTC. It yields the protein CASSATGTSGSGETQYF.

CDR3 loop: CASSSMVTYEQYF. For the CDR3, the DNA is TGTGCCAGCAGTTCTATGGTTACCTACGAGCAGTACTTC. The chain links TRBV6-2 or TRBV6-3 to TRBJ2-7, with D hard to call. Trimming left V 4 bases short and J 2 bases short, with 9 bases between. The CDR3 is made up of 13 amino acids. CDR1 MNHEY and CDR2 SVGEGT come from the germline V gene.

The chain couples TRBV7-9 to TRBJ2-2; 8 positions match TRBD2. The germline CDR1 and CDR2 sequences are SEHNR and FQNEAQ (reference sequence). CDR3 length: 15 amino acids. The junction had 2 bases not matched to a gene; V was cut back by 4 bases and J by 1 base. The CDR3: CASSSRGGNTGELFF. CDR3 DNA sequence: TGTGCCAGCAGCTCACGGGGGGGGAACACCGGGGAGCTGTTTTTT.

This clone appeared a single time. This sequence joins TRBV9 and TRBJ2-3; D gene uncertain. The CDR3 runs to 16 residues. Trimming took off 2 bases at V and 1 base at J, with 14 bases between the two ends. Germline V gene data show CDR1 as SGDLS and CDR2 as YYNGEE. DNA of the CDR3: TGTGCCAGCAGCGTGGCCCAACTAACGGGCACAGATACGCAGTATTTT. Its protein is CASSVAQLTGTDTQYF.

This clone has a handful of counts. The genes are TRBV7-2 and TRBJ1-1; D gene unclear. Germline lookup yields CDR1 SGHTA and CDR2 FQGNSA. V lost 5 bases and J lost 5, with 21 bases in between. CDR3 length: 16 residues. CDR3 residues: CASSPGVAFGRTEAFF. The CDR3 DNA reads TGTGCCAGCAGCCCGGGCGTTGCCTTCGGGAGGACTGAAGCTTTCTTT.

For this clone: Germline is not matched at one junction end, which may reflect a read error. The genes are TRBV7-7 and TRBJ2-3; 13 nucleotides agree with TRBD2. The CDR3 is 16 amino acids. The germline V gene encodes CDR1 SSHAT and CDR2 FNYEAQ (reference sequence). The CDR3 DNA reads as TGTGCTAGCAGCCCCGGGACTAGCGGGGAGGGAGATACGCAGTATTTT. This sequence encodes CASSPGTSGEGDTQYF.

This chain connects TRBV30 to TRBJ2-7; 8 bases map to TRBD2. The CDR3 is 14 amino acids. CDR1 GTSNPN and CDR2 SVGIG come from the germline V gene (reference sequence). J gave up 7 bases and V 2 bases, and 10 bases lay outside the gene matches. The CDR3 region has the DNA TGTGCCTGGAGTAAGGTAGCGGGACGTCGAGAGCAGTACTTC. Residues: CAWSKVAGRREQYF.

The rearrangement uses TRBV5-1 and TRBJ2-5, with TRBD1 as a possible D gene (6 bases). The CDR3 spans 15 residues. Germline CDR1 and CDR2: SGHRS and YFSETQ. V lost 6 bases and J 1 base, leaving 16 bases between the germline ends. This CDR3 reads CASKYRGNLQETQYF. In nucleotides, the CDR3 is TGCGCCAGCAAATATAGGGGGAATCTCCAAGAGACCCAGTACTTC.

The V call is TRBV4-2, the J call TRBJ1-5, with no clear D. The CDR3 extends over 12 amino acids. The V gene's germline CDR1 is LGHNA and CDR2 YNFKEQ. The V gene lost 1 base and the J gene lost 10 bases, with 8 bases spanning the gap. The CDR3 is CASSQAGLPQHF. In DNA form, the CDR3 reads TGTGCCAGCAGCCAAGCAGGTCTACCCCAGCATTTT.

The rearrangement links TRBV7-9 to TRBJ1-1; TRBD1 agrees at 7 bases. V lost 8 bases, J lost 6 bases, and 9 bases stayed unmatched. This CDR3 comprises 13 residues. CDR1 and CDR2 (germline): SEHNR, FQNEAQ (reference sequence). The CDR3 protein is CASHRGGRAEAFF. In DNA form, the CDR3 reads TGTGCCAGCCACAGGGGTGGAAGGGCTGAAGCTTTCTTT.

This clone showed up just once. The V call is TRBV9, the J call TRBJ2-3; D may be TRBD1 (6 bases). The V and J ends lost 0 bases and 0 bases respectively, with 8 bases between them. Germline-derived CDR1 and CDR2 are SGDLS and YYNGEE. The CDR3 runs to 15 residues. The CDR3 here is CASSVGQASTDTQYF. The CDR3 DNA is TGTGCCAGCAGCGTAGGACAGGCCAGCACAGATACGCAGTATTTT.

This chain uses TRBV5-1 with TRBJ1-2, with 9 bases fitting TRBD1. The junction had 3 bases not matched to a gene; V was cut back by 0 bases and J by 3 bases. This CDR3 has 15 residues. Germline V gene data show CDR1 as SGHRS and CDR2 as YFSETQ. This CDR3 is CASSLAGTGHYGYTF. The CDR3 nucleotides are TGCGCCAGCAGCTTGGCCGGGACAGGGCACTATGGCTACACCTTC.

CDR3 nucleotides: TGTGCCAGCAGCTCGGTCGCAGATACGCAGTATTTT. Encoded protein: CASSSVADTQYF. The genes are TRBV7-3 and TRBJ2-3; D remains unclear. Germline CDR1 and CDR2: SGHTA and FQGTGA. Trimming left V 4 bases short and J 4 bases short, with 6 bases between. The CDR3 is made up of 12 amino acids.

This clone was detected only a few times. The rearrangement links TRBV9 to TRBJ1-3, with a weak D call TRBD1 (6 bases). Germline loops: CDR1 SGDLS, CDR2 YYNGEE. The CDR3 length is 13 residues. V was clipped by 7 bases and J by 4 bases, with 12 bases between them. Written as DNA, the CDR3 is TGTGCCAGCGGGGAGACAGGAGGAAACACCATATATTTT. It is translated as CASGETGGNTIYF.

The gene calls are TRBV9 and TRBJ2-1; 11 bases fit TRBD2. Germline V lookup: CDR1 SGDLS, CDR2 YYNGEE. V was clipped by 2 bases and J by 0 bases; unmatched bases: 10. The CDR3 sequence is 19 residues long. The CDR3 reads CASSVPLAGDPSSYNEQFF. The CDR3 DNA reads TGTGCCAGCAGCGTCCCACTAGCGGGAGACCCGAGCTCCTACAATGAGCAGTTCTTC.

The chain joins TRBV7-9 to TRBJ1-2, with 8 bases aligning to TRBD1. The CDR3 spans 16 residues. After removal of 5 bases from V and 7 bases from J, the junction contained 15 bases not matched to a gene. Germline V gene data show CDR1 as SEHNR and CDR2 as FQNEAQ (reference sequence). CDR3 coding DNA: TGTGCCAGCAGCCCCAGCGGGGCAGGGGGCGTTTTTGGCTACACCTTC. As protein: CASSPSGAGGVFGYTF.

This rearrangement joins TRBV4-3 to TRBJ2-1; the match to TRBD1 covers 7 bases. Germline values: CDR1 LGHNA, CDR2 YSLEER. CDR3 length: 16 residues. With V trimmed by 0 bases and J by 8 bases, 10 bases remained unmatched. CDR3 nucleotides: TGCGCCAGCAGCCAAGAATTCAGGACAGGTTATTATGAGCAGTTCTTC. Protein: CASSQEFRTGYYEQFF.

The chain couples TRBV7-9 to TRBJ2-2; no reliable D call. Trimming stripped 1 base from V and 4 bases from J, with 10 bases between. This CDR3 comprises 15 residues. Germline V CDR1 and CDR2: SEHNR, FQNEAQ (reference sequence). The CDR3 region is CASSLVTGFTGELFF. CDR3 in DNA: TGTGCCAGCAGCTTAGTTACCGGTTTCACCGGGGAGCTGTTTTTT.

This clone was observed a single time. The chain links TRBV4-1 to TRBJ1-2; perhaps TRBD1 as D (6 bases). The V end lost 1 base, the J end lost 2 bases, and 17 bases lay between the germline ends. Germline-derived CDR1 and CDR2 are MGHRA and YSYEKL. CDR3 size: 17 residues. The CDR3 DNA is TGCGCCAGCAGCCAAGGGGAAGGACAGCCACCCAACTATGGCTACACCTTC. Its translation: CASSQGEGQPPNYGYTF.

This clone is a singleton in its sample. Additional DNA sequences in this sample encode the identical CDR3. The rearrangement links TRBV30 to TRBJ2-7, with D uncertain. This CDR3 contains 12 residues. Trimming removed 0 bases at V and 4 bases at J, with 7 bases between. Germline V gene data show CDR1 as GTSNPN and CDR2 as SVGIG (reference sequence). The CDR3 DNA is TGTGCCTGGAGTGTATCCGTATACGAGCAGTACTTC. Amino acid sequence: CAWSVSVYEQYF.

This clone has only a few counts. This chain joins TRBV19 and TRBJ1-5; 8 bases match TRBD1. The CDR3 extends over 14 amino acids. V gave up 7 bases and J gave up 6 bases; unmatched junction bases: 8. Germline loops: CDR1 LNHDA, CDR2 SQIVND (reference sequence). CDR3 region: CASNGGQGGQPQHF. The CDR3 DNA reads TGTGCCAGTAACGGCGGACAGGGTGGTCAGCCCCAGCATTTT.

The chain uses TRBV11-2 and TRBJ2-7, with TRBD1 identical over 11 bases. CDR3 length: 17 amino acids. After removal of 5 bases from V and 6 bases from J, the junction contained 15 bases not matched to a gene. Germline V gives CDR1 SGHAT, CDR2 FQNNGV. The CDR3 DNA follows: TGTGCCAGCAGCCCGCGGACAGGGGGCGGGCAAAGGGGCGAGCAGTACTTC. This codes for CASSPRTGGGQRGEQYF.

The chain links TRBV7-9 to TRBJ1-5, with 7 bases identical to TRBD1. The CDR3 extends over 14 amino acids. V dropped 5 bases and J dropped 6; count of bases not matched to a gene: 7. The V gene's germline CDR1 is SEHNR and CDR2 FQNEAQ (reference sequence). The CDR3 sequence: CASSPNRGGQPQHF. CDR3 sequence (DNA): TGTGCCAGCAGCCCAAACAGGGGCGGTCAGCCCCAGCATTTT.